This T cell receptor beta chain came from a study of T cells after somatic rescue of genetic block (dated by TCRdb to 2020 to 2021). With regard to the full study: The study assessed how robust, over the long term, a T-cell system was when the system had developed through somatic rescue of a genetic block in T-cell development.

The germline V gene (reference sequence) supplies CDR1 LNHDA and CDR2 SQIVND. The CDR3 measures 13 amino acids from cysteine to phenylalanine. Of all the DNA, just the CDR3 is kept, 39 bases in frame from base 1. V is clipped by 5 bases and J by 8 bases, and the sequence between their germline boundaries is 13 bases long. Note on this clone: The specificity of this receptor is unknown. No clone much larger than this one lies a single base away; base qualities are absent.

Receptors were amplified or captured by the immunoSEQ multiplex PCR assay. Not all clones reach the TCRdb copy of this immuneACCESS table, which keeps in-frame sequences only. Checked studies attribute under half of the gap to unresolved V genes and leave the rest unexplained. The sample includes about 110,000 clones, with over 80% observed a single time. More than 1.4% of the sample is held by the ten biggest clonotypes. This sequence uses TRBV19 and TRBJ2-1; D gene: possibly TRBD2, on 6 matching bases. The sample was peripheral blood mononuclear cells (PBMCs). This sequence originates from a woman younger than 30. The bases are TGTGCCAGTAGTCATTACGGGGGATATGAGCAGTTCTTC. This is translated as CASSHYGGYEQFF.